This T cell receptor beta chain was sequenced during a study of Ad26.COV2.S vaccination and SARS-CoV-2 variants. Clones were read by immunoSEQ multiplex PCR, and TCRdb kept only the in-frame ones, dropping some. This repertoire shows more than 300,000 clones, 86% found once; its top ten account for approximately 1.9%. Treatment denoted: about 20 received Ad26.COV2.S at low or high dose, single or two shots; roughly five received placebo; per-sample allocation not given. Specimen acquisition occurred on day 63 following the initial vaccine or placebo injection. There are 14 residues in the CDR3. The germline CDR1 and CDR2 sequences are SGHTA and FQGNSA. Trimming took 5 bases from V and 4 from J, leaving 12 bases between them.

The origin of this receptor is a person between 18 and 60 years old who received the Ad26.COV2.S COVID-19 vaccine or a placebo. V is TRBV7-2 and J is TRBJ2-1, with D maybe TRBD1 (5 bases). Sequenced material: peripheral blood, taken in a trial of Ad26.COV2.S vaccine versus placebo. CDR3 in DNA: TGTGCCAGCAGCGGCCGGACACTTTACAATGAGCAGTTCTTC. This encodes CASSGRTLYNEQFF. Drawing the rest from reference TRBV7-2 and TRBJ2-1, the complete variable domain is GAGVSQSPSNKVTEKGKDVELRCDPISGHTALYWYRQSLGQGLEFLIYFQGNSAPDKSGLPSDRFSAERTGGSVSTLTIQRTQQEDSAVYLCASSGRTLYNEQFFGPGTRLTVL.